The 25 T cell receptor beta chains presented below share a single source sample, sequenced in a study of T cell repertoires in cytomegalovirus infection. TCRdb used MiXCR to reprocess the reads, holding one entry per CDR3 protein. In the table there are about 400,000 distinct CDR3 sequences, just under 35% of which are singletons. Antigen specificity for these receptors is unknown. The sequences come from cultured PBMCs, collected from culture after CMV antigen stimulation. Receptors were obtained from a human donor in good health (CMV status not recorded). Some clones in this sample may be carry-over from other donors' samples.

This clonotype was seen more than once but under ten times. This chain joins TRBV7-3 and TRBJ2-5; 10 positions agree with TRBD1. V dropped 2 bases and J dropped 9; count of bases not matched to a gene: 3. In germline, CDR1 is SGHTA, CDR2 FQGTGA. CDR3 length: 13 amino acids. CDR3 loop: CASSLGQGDPQYF. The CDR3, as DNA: TGTGCCAGCAGCTTAGGACAGGGGGATCCCCAGTACTTC.

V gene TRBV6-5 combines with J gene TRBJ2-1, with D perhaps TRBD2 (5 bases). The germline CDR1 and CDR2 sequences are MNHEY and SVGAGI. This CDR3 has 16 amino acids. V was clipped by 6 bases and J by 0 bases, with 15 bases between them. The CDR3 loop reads CASRPVGVSSYNEQFF. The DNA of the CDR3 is TGTGCCAGCAGGCCGGTCGGGGTAAGCTCCTACAATGAGCAGTTCTTC.

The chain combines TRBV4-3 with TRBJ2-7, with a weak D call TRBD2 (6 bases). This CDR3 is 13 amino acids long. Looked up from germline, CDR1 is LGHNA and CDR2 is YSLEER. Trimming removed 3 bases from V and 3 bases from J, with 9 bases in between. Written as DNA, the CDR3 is TGCGCCAGCAGCCAGGGACTTTACTACGAGCAGTACGTC. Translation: CASSQGLYYEQYV.

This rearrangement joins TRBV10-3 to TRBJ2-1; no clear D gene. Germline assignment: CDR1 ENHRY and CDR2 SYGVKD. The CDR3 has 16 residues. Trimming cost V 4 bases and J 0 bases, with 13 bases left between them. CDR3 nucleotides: TGTGCCATCAGTGGTAGACTCATGAGCTCCTACAATGAGCAGTTCTTC. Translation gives CAISGRLMSSYNEQFF.

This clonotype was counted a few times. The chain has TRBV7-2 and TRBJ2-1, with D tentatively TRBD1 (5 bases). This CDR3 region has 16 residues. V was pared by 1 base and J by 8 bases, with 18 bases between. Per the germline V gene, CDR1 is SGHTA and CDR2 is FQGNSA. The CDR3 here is CASSLDRPGLGDEQFF. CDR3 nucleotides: TGTGCCAGCAGCTTAGACCGGCCCGGGTTAGGGGATGAGCAGTTCTTC.

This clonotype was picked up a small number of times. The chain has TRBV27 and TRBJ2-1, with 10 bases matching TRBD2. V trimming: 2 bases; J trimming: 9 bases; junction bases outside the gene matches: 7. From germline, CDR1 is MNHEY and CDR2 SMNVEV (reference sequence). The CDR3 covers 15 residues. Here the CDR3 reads CASSLASGGLLEQFF. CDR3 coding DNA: TGTGCCAGCAGTTTAGCTAGCGGGGGACTACTTGAGCAGTTCTTC.

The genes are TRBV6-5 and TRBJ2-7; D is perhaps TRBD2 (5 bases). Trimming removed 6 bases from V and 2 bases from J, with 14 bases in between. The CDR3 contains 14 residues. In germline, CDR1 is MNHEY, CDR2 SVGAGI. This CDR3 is CASSRSGGAYEQYV. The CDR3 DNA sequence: TGTGCCAGCAGCCGAAGCGGCGGAGCCTACGAGCAGTACGTC.

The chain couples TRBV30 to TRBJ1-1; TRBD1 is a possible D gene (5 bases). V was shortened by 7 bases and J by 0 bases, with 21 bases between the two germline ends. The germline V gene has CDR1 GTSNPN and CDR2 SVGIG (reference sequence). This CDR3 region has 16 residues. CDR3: CASFPGRVVMNTEAFF. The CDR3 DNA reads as TGTGCCTCCTTTCCGGGACGGGTGGTCATGAACACTGAAGCTTTCTTT.

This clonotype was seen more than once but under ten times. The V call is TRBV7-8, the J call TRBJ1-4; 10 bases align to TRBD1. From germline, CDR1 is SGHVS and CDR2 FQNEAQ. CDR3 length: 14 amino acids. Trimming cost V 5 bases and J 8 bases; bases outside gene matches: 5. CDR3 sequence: CASSDRGRGEKLFF. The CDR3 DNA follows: TGTGCCAGCAGCGACAGGGGGCGAGGCGAAAAACTGTTTTTT.

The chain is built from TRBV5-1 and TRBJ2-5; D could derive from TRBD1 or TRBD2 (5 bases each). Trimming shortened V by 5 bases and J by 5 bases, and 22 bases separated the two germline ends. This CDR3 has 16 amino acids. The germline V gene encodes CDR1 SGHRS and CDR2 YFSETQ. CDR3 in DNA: TGCGCCAGCAGGCCCTACACTAGTGCAGGGAAGGAGACCCAGTACTTC. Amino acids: CASRPYTSAGKETQYF.

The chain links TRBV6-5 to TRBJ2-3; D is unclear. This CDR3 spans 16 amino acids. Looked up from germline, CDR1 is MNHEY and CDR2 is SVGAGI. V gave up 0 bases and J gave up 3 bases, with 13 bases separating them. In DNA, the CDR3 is TGTGCCAGCAGTTACTCGGGTAGACCCCCTACAGATACGCAGTATTTT. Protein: CASSYSGRPPTDTQYF.

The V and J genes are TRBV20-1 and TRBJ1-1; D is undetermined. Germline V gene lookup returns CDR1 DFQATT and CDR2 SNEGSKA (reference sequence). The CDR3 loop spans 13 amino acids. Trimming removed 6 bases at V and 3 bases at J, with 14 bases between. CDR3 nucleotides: TGCAGTGCCCCGGAAGTCCGGGACACTGAAGCTTTCTTT. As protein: CSAPEVRDTEAFF.

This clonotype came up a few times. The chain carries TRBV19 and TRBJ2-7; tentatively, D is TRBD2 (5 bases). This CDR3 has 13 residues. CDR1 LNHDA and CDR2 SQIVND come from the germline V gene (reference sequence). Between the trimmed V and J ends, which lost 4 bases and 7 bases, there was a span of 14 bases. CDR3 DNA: TGTGCCAGTAGTAACTACAACAGAGGGGAGCAGTACTTC. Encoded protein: CASSNYNRGEQYF.

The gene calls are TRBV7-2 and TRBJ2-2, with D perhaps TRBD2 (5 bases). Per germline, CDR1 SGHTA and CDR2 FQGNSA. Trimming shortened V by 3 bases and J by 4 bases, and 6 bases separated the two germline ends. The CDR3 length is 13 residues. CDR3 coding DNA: TGTGCCAGCAGCTTCGGGGTCACCGGGGAGCTGTTTTTT. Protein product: CASSFGVTGELFF.

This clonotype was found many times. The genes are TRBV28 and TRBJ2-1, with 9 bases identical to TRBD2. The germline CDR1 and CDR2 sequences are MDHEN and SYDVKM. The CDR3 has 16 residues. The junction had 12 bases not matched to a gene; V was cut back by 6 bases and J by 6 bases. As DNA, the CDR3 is TGTGCCAGCAGCGCCCTCGGGACTAGCAGCTTCAATGAGCAGTTCTTC. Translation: CASSALGTSSFNEQFF.

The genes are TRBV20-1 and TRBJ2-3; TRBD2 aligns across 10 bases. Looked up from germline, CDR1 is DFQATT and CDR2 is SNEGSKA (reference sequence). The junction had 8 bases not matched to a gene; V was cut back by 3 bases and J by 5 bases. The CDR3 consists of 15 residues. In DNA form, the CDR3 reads TGCAGTGCTAGCTCGGCTAGCGGGAGTCTAGATACGCAGTATTTT. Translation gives CSASSASGSLDTQYF.

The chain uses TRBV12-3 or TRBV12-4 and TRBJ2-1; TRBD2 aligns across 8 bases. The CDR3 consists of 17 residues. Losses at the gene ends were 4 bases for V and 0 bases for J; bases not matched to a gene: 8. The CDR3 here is CASSYSGTPHSYNEQFF. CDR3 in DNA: TGTGCCAGCAGTTATAGCGGGACGCCCCACTCCTACAATGAGCAGTTCTTC.

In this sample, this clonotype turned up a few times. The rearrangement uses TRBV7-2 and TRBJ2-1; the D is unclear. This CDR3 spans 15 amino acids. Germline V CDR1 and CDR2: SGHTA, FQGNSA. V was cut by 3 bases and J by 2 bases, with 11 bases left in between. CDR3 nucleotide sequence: TGTGCCAGCAGCTTCCGGGTCCCCCCCTACAATGAGCAGTTCTTC. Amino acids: CASSFRVPPYNEQFF.

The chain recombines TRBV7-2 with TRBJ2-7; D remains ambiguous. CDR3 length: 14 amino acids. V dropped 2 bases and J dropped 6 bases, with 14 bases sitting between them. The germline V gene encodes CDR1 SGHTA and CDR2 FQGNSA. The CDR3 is CASSLTPPPGEQYF. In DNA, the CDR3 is TGTGCCAGCAGCTTAACCCCCCCTCCGGGCGAGCAGTACTTC.

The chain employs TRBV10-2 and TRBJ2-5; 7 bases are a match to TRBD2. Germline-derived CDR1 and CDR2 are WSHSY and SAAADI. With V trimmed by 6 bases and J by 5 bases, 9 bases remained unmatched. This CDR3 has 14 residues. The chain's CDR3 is CASSRIGLVETQYF. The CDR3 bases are TGCGCCAGCAGCCGAATTGGACTAGTGGAGACCCAGTACTTC.

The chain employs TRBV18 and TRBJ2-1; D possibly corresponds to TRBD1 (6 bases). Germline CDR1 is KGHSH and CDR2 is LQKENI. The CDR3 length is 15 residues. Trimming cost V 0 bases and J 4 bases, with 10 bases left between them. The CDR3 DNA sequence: TGTGCCAGCTCACCACCGGGACACTTATACAATGAGCAGTTCTTC. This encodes CASSPPGHLYNEQFF. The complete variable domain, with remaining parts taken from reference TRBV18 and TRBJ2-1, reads NAGVMQNPRHLVRRRGQEARLRCSPMKGHSHVYWYRQLPEEGLKFMVYLQKENIIDESGMPKERFSAEFPKEGPSILRIQQVVRGDSAAYFCASSPPGHLYNEQFFGPGTRLTVL.

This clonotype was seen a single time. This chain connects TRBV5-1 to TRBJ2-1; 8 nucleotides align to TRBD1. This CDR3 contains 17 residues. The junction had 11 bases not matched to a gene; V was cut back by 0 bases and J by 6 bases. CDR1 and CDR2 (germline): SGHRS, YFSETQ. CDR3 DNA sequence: TGCGCCAGCAGCTTGGACTTCCGGGACAGGCTTGGCAATGAGCAGTTCTTC. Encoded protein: CASSLDFRDRLGNEQFF.

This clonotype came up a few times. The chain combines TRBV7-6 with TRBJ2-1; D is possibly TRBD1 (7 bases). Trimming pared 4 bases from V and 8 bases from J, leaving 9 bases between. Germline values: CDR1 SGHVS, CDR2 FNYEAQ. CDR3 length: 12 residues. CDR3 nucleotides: TGTGCCAGCAGCTCCAGGGGGGATGAGCAGTTCTTC. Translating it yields CASSSRGDEQFF.

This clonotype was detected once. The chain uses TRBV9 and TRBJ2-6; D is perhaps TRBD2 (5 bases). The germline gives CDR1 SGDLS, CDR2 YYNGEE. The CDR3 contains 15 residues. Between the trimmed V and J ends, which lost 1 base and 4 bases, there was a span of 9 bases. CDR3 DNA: TGTGCCAGCAGCGTAAGGAGAGGGGGGGCCAACGTCCTGACTTTC. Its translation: CASSVRRGGANVLTF.

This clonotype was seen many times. The CDR3 region has the DNA TGCGCCAGCAGCCAAGGCGCCAGACTAGCGGGTAAAGAGACCCAGTACTTC. It translates to CASSQGARLAGKETQYF. The rearrangement joins TRBV4-3 to TRBJ2-5, with 10 bases lining up with TRBD2. V trimming: 1 base; J trimming: 3 bases; junction bases outside the gene matches: 8. Germline lookup yields CDR1 LGHNA and CDR2 YSLEER. CDR3 length: 17 amino acids.